These T cell receptor beta chains were read from a single sample in a study of early T cells in non-severe SARS-CoV-2 infection. Using its own MiXCR run on the 5' RACE reads, TCRdb lists one record per CDR3 protein. This sample has 70,000 to 75,000 distinct CDR3 sequences, with roughly 12% found just once. Sequenced: whole blood. Receptor source: an adult who was a healthcare worker with PCR-confirmed SARS-CoV-2 infection or an uninfected control (not recorded which). Each CDR3 is given with its conserved first and last residue. The order of the fields is J gene, D gene, clone size, V gene, CDR3 protein, CDR3 DNA. The D gene is left open where the match is weak. The listing skips clone size in some rows; elsewhere it reads once, few, many or a size class.

TRBJ2-3	NA	few	TRBV20-1	CSARDRGDTQYF	TGCAGTGCTAGAGACAGGGGAGATACGCAGTATTTT
TRBJ2-7	NA	once	TRBV7-9	CASSTTDTYEQYF	TGTGCCAGCAGCACGACAGATACCTACGAGCAGTACTTC
TRBJ1-1	NA	NA	TRBV5-1	CASSLVRATEAFF	TGCGCCAGCAGCTTGGTCAGGGCCACTGAAGCTTTCTTT
TRBJ2-7	TRBD1	NA	TRBV5-4	CASSLTGGFYEQYF	TGTGCCAGCAGCTTGACAGGGGGCTTTTACGAGCAGTACTTC
TRBJ1-1	NA	few	TRBV29-1	CSVSTGSSPTEAFF	TGCAGCGTATCGACAGGATCGTCCCCCACTGAAGCTTTCTTT
TRBJ2-1	NA	many	TRBV4-1	CASSQRTDSYNEQFF	TGCGCCAGCAGCCAACGGACAGACTCCTACAATGAGCAGTTCTTC
TRBJ1-1	NA	few	TRBV2	CASSYARTEAFF	TGTGCCAGCAGTTACGCCCGGACTGAAGCTTTCTTT
TRBJ1-4	NA	many	TRBV27	CASSPAPRDEKLFF	TGTGCCAGCAGTCCGGCCCCGAGGGATGAAAAACTGTTTTTT
TRBJ1-1	NA	few	TRBV7-2	CASSLLAGGMNTEAFF	TGTGCCAGCAGCTTACTGGCAGGCGGCATGAACACTGAAGCTTTCTTT
TRBJ2-3	NA	many	TRBV12-3/TRBV12-4	CASSTNRGGDTQYF	TGTGCCAGCAGCACAAACAGGGGAGGCGATACGCAGTATTTT
TRBJ2-3	NA	NA	TRBV7-8	CASSKGRLLGLGADTQYF	TGTGCCAGCAGCAAGGGCCGTTTACTAGGGCTCGGAGCAGATACGCAGTATTTT
TRBJ2-7	NA	few	TRBV6-5	CASSHTADGPYEQYF	TGTGCCAGCAGTCACACCGCGGACGGACCCTACGAGCAGTACTTC
TRBJ1-5	NA	many	TRBV29-1	CSVGDRGNQPQHF	TGCAGCGTTGGGGATCGGGGCAATCAGCCCCAGCATTTT
TRBJ2-6	NA	NA	TRBV10-2	CATTASGANVLTF	TGCGCCACCACCGCTTCTGGGGCCAACGTCCTGACTTTC
TRBJ1-1	TRBD1	many	TRBV12-3/TRBV12-4	CASSLGQGAKYTEAFF	TGTGCCAGCAGCTTGGGACAGGGGGCCAAGTACACTGAAGCTTTCTTT
TRBJ2-3	NA	few	TRBV15	CATSRDAGRSTDTQYF	TGTGCCACCAGCAGAGATGCGGGCCGGAGCACAGATACGCAGTATTTT
TRBJ1-2	NA	few	TRBV12-3/TRBV12-4	CASSFVEFHGYTF	TGTGCCAGCAGTTTTGTAGAGTTCCATGGCTACACCTTC
TRBJ2-3	NA	many	TRBV19	CASRTGDTQYF	TGTGCCAGCAGGACTGGCGATACGCAGTATTTT
TRBJ1-4	TRBD1	NA	TRBV4-1	CASSQGQGEIF	TGCGCCAGCAGCCAAGGACAGGGGGAGATTTTT
TRBJ2-3	TRBD1	NA	TRBV6-4	CASSEGQGDTQYF	TGTGCCAGCAGTGAGGGACAGGGAGATACGCAGTATTTT
TRBJ2-3	NA	few	TRBV20-1	CSAFRRDTQYF	TGCAGTGCTTTCAGACGGGATACGCAGTATTTT
TRBJ2-4	NA	NA	TRBV2	CASSRDSYSKNIQYF	TGTGCCAGCAGTCGGGACTCCTACTCCAAAAACATTCAGTACTTC
TRBJ2-1	TRBD2	many	TRBV29-1	CSVEVGGSYNEQFF	TGCAGCGTTGAAGTCGGGGGGAGCTACAATGAGCAGTTCTTC
TRBJ2-3	NA	NA	TRBV5-1	CASSFNGDTQYF	TGCGCCAGCAGCTTCAATGGAGATACGCAGTATTTT
TRBJ1-2	NA	NA	TRBV10-2	CASSSGFHGYTF	TGCGCCAGCAGTTCTGGGTTCCATGGCTACACCTTC
TRBJ2-3	TRBD2	many	TRBV12-3/TRBV12-4	CASSPPRLRGGGLDTQYF	TGTGCCAGCAGTCCCCCCCGACTCCGGGGGGGCGGGCTTGATACGCAGTATTTT
TRBJ2-4	TRBD1	NA	TRBV7-9	CASSLTQGDKNIQYF	TGTGCCAGCAGCTTAACACAGGGGGACAAAAACATTCAGTACTTC
TRBJ1-1	TRBD1	NA	TRBV7-8	CASSPLGQAGTEAFF	TGTGCCAGCAGCCCACTGGGACAGGCGGGCACTGAAGCTTTCTTT
TRBJ2-2	NA	NA	TRBV5-4	CASSPQRRGRVTGELFF	TGTGCCAGCAGCCCCCAGAGGCGGGGCCGGGTCACCGGGGAGCTGTTTTTT
TRBJ1-5	NA	few	TRBV27	CASSLTSGPATQPQHF	TGTGCCAGCAGTTTAACTTCGGGCCCCGCGACCCAGCCCCAGCATTTT
TRBJ2-5	NA	NA	TRBV7-6	CASSLEGVRSQTQYF	TGTGCCAGCAGCTTAGAAGGGGTTAGGTCGCAGACCCAGTACTTC
TRBJ1-2	TRBD1	many	TRBV7-2	CASSFAGTVDGYTF	TGTGCCAGCAGCTTCGCCGGGACAGTCGATGGCTACACCTTC
TRBJ1-2	NA	NA	TRBV30	CACLKGTDNYGYTF	TGTGCCTGTTTGAAGGGGACCGATAACTATGGCTACACCTTC
TRBJ2-3	TRBD2	many	TRBV5-4	CASSAATSGTDTQYF	TGTGCCAGCAGCGCCGCAACTAGCGGGACAGATACGCAGTATTTT
TRBJ2-2	NA	NA	TRBV6-2/TRBV6-3	CASSADREATGELFF	TGTGCCAGCAGCGCTGACAGGGAGGCCACCGGGGAGCTGTTTTTT
TRBJ1-2	NA	many	TRBV20-1	CSALGQTNYGYTF	TGCAGTGCTTTAGGACAGACGAACTATGGCTACACCTTC
TRBJ2-7	TRBD1	NA	TRBV10-3	CAISGRRTGGYEQYF	TGTGCCATCAGTGGTCGGCGGACAGGGGGCTACGAGCAGTACTTC
TRBJ2-7	NA	few	TRBV29-1	CSVGGQRRSEQYF	TGCAGCGTAGGAGGCCAAAGGAGGAGCGAGCAGTACTTC
TRBJ2-6	TRBD2	NA	TRBV18	CASSQAAGGSGANVLTF	TGTGCCAGCTCACAAGCAGCGGGGGGCTCTGGGGCCAACGTCCTGACTTTC
TRBJ2-1	TRBD2	few	TRBV2	CASWSSSGSSNEQFF	TGTGCCAGCTGGTCATCTAGCGGGAGTTCAAATGAGCAGTTCTTC
TRBJ2-7	NA	few	TRBV29-1	CSVAGLAGPEGEQYF	TGCAGCGTGGCGGGTTTGGCAGGGCCAGAAGGGGAGCAGTACTTC
TRBJ2-3	NA	many	TRBV9	CASSGGGRGFPDTQYF	TGTGCCAGCAGCGGCGGAGGTAGAGGGTTTCCAGATACGCAGTATTTT
TRBJ2-3	NA	many	TRBV6-5	CASSYSSTSAVALTDTQYF	TGTGCCAGCAGTTACTCGAGCACGAGCGCCGTTGCCCTCACAGATACGCAGTATTTT
TRBJ1-5	TRBD1	many	TRBV20-1	CSARAGQVNQPQHF	TGCAGTGCTAGAGCGGGACAGGTCAATCAGCCCCAGCATTTT
TRBJ2-5	TRBD2	few	TRBV7-9	CASSLGLAGVLETQYF	TGTGCCAGCAGCTTAGGACTAGCGGGAGTGTTAGAGACCCAGTACTTC
TRBJ2-1	NA	many	TRBV11-2	CASSLAGSGTNNEQFF	TGTGCCAGCAGCTTGGCTGGGTCCGGGACCAACAATGAGCAGTTCTTC
TRBJ1-1	NA	many	TRBV29-1	CSVGPPLGWTEAFF	TGCAGCGTCGGGCCCCCCTTAGGGTGGACTGAAGCTTTCTTT
TRBJ2-7	NA	NA	TRBV29-1	CSVASGSSYEQYF	TGCAGCGTTGCTTCAGGGTCATCCTACGAGCAGTACTTC
TRBJ2-2	NA	many	TRBV7-6	CASSPAGQNTGELFF	TGTGCCAGCAGCCCGGCGGGACAGAACACCGGGGAGCTGTTTTTT
TRBJ2-7	NA	few	TRBV7-9	CASSSGRVWEQYF	TGTGCCAGCAGCTCGGGACGGGTTTGGGAGCAGTACTTC
TRBJ2-1	TRBD2	NA	TRBV7-9	CASSLSGLASYNEQFF	TGTGCCAGCAGCCTATCAGGACTAGCCTCCTACAATGAGCAGTTCTTC
TRBJ2-2	NA	NA	TRBV3-1	CASRPRLAGELFF	TGTGCCAGCAGACCCCGACTAGCCGGGGAGCTGTTTTTT
TRBJ1-2	NA	NA	TRBV4-1	CASSQTGASYGYTF	TGCGCCAGCAGCCAAACGGGAGCATCCTATGGCTACACCTTC
TRBJ2-1	TRBD2	few	TRBV6-5	CASSSLVISGAYNEQFF	TGTGCCAGCAGTTCACTTGTAATTAGCGGGGCCTACAATGAGCAGTTCTTC
TRBJ2-5	TRBD1	many	TRBV7-9	CASSLANIRDRRQTQYF	TGTGCCAGCAGCTTAGCGAACATCCGGGACAGGAGACAGACCCAGTACTTC